This T cell receptor (beta chain) originates from a study of read filtering for tumor transcriptome and immune sequencing. Overall study context: Per sample, TCR-region reads ranged about 3.5 to 11 million by IR-seq, roughly 80 to 1273 by RNA-seq. Whole-study results and caveats: IR-seq captured clonotypes deeper and more reliably than RNA-seq. Sorted CD138-negative bone marrow cells were not purified T cells.

Molecular barcoded adaptors covering alpha/delta and beta/gamma chains were used on about 0.4 ug RNA. Each CDR3 protein is one row after TCRdb ran MiXCR on the reads. The table records 100,000 to 150,000 distinct CDR3 sequences, over 10% of them present only once. Regarding this clonotype: The antigen is not known.

Looked up from germline, CDR1 is SNHLY and CDR2 is FYNNEI. Trimming took 8 bases from V and 7 from J; bases not matched to a gene: 14. The CDR3 extends over 15 amino acids. The TCR comes from a donor aged 40 or older with multiple myeloma. The chain is built from TRBV2 and TRBJ1-5, with TRBD1 identical over 7 bases. Sequenced sample: a population of CD138-negative cells sorted from bone marrow. The CDR3 loop reads CASGEIQGKYQPQHF. CDR3 coding DNA: TGTGCCAGCGGGGAAATACAGGGGAAATACCAGCCCCAGCATTTT.